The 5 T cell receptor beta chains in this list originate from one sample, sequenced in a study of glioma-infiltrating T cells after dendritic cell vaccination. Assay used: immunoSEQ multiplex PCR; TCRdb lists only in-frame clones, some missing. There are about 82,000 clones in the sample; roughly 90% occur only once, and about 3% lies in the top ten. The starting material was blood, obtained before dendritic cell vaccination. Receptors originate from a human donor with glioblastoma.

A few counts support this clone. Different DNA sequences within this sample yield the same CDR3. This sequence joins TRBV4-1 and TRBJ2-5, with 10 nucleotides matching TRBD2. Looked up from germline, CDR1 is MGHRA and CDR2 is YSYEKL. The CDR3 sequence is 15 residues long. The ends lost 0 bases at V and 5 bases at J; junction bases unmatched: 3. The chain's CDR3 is CASSQEAGGVETQYF. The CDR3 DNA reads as TGCGCCAGCAGCCAAGAAGCGGGGGGGGTGGAGACCCAGTACTTC.

The CDR3 protein is CASSYSDRNYGYTF. As DNA, the CDR3 is TGTGCCAGCAGTTACTCCGACAGGAACTATGGCTACACCTTC. The chain is built from TRBV6-6 and TRBJ1-2, with D possibly matching TRBD1 (6 bases). Germline assignment: CDR1 MNHNY and CDR2 SVGAGI (reference sequence). The CDR3 contains 14 residues. The germline V and J ends were trimmed by 0 bases and 2 bases, with 7 bases remaining between them.

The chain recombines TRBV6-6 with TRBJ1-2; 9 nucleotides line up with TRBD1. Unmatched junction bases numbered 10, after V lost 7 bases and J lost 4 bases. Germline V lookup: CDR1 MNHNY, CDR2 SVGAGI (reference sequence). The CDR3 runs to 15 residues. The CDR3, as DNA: TGTGCCAGCAATACACGACAGGGGGGGAGCTATGGCTACACCTTC. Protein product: CASNTRQGGSYGYTF.

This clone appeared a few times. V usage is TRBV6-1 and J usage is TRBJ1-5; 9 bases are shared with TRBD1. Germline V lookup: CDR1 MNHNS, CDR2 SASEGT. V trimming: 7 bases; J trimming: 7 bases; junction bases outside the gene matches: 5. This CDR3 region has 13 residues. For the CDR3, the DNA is TGTGCCAGCATCGGGACAGGGTACCAGCCCCAGCATTTT. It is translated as CASIGTGYQPQHF.

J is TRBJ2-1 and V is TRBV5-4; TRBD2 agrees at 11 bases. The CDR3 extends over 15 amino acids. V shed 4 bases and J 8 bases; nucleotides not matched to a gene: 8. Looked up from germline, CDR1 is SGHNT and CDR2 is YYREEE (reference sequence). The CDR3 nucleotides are TGTGCCAGCAGCCCTACTAGCGGGAGCAGCGATGAGCAGTTCTTC. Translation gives CASSPTSGSSDEQFF.